The rows below give T cell receptor beta chains drawn from one sample of a study of beta chain features in type 1 diabetes. Produced via immunoSEQ multiplex PCR; TCRdb's table is partial and in-frame only. Of 450,000 to 600,000 clones listed, roughly 30% are singletons. The source material was naive CD4+ T cells from blood. These receptors all stem from a man aged 18 to 30 in good health. Both conserved end residues are trimmed from each CDR3.

j_gene	v_gene	CDR3aa
TRBJ2-6	TRBV27	ASTGVVVPGANVLT
TRBJ2-7	TRBV29-1	SGGRDRYEQY
TRBJ2-2	TRBV20-1	SAPTTGELF
TRBJ2-3	TRBV29-1	SVMTGGADTQY
TRBJ2-1	TRBV6-6	ASRGRESYNEQF
TRBJ2-7	TRBV14	ASSQGPTTSYEQY
TRBJ2-5	TRBV20-1	SATNETQY
TRBJ2-1	TRBV4-3	ASSPMKGASYNEQF
TRBJ2-7	TRBV2	ASSVGLAGAQQY
TRBJ1-1	TRBV2	ASSGGNLNTEAF
TRBJ2-1	TRBV30	AWRQKGSEQF
TRBJ1-1	TRBV7-9	ASSPSLDRAATEAF
TRBJ2-2	TRBV30	AWRRTGTGRTGELF
TRBJ2-5	TRBV5-1	ASSSTDVQETQY
TRBJ1-1	TRBV5-1	ASSLGQMNTEAF
TRBJ2-7	TRBV30	AWSGSYEQY
TRBJ2-7	TRBV7-9	ASSLALGEQY
TRBJ2-1	TRBV7-2	ASSYPGQGRWEQF
TRBJ1-2	TRBV25-1	ASSRTGTEILYGYT
TRBJ2-6	TRBV9	ASSAARHQGGAPTSGANVLT
TRBJ1-5	TRBV2	ASTNRVPGGNPQH
TRBJ2-3	TRBV7-2	ASSLLAIATDTQY
TRBJ1-2	TRBV4-3	ASSQGGARGYT
TRBJ2-5	TRBV4-1	ASSHGTGIRETQY
TRBJ2-7	TRBV11-2	ASSLDREDEQY
TRBJ1-4	TRBV29-1	SVERGEKLF
TRBJ2-2	TRBV11-1	ASSIGTGAGELF
TRBJ1-2	TRBV13	ASSLFRPGGDGYT
TRBJ1-5	TRBV30	AWSRNRGNQPQH
TRBJ2-7	TRBV10-3	AISERRGSHEQY
TRBJ2-5	TRBV5-1	ASSLATGQLETQY
TRBJ2-3	TRBV5-1	ASSLAGTSTDTQY
TRBJ2-1	TRBV9	ASSAGQAVLNEQF
TRBJ2-3	TRBV7-2	ASSPGGGTDTQY
TRBJ2-7	TRBV5-6	ASSLVGHYEQY
TRBJ2-7	TRBV5-4	ASSSQKSSYEQY
TRBJ1-2	TRBV9	ASGRLTGYT
TRBJ2-7	TRBV27	ASRAGREAYEQY
TRBJ1-4	TRBV10-3	AISEGTEKLF
TRBJ2-3	TRBV12-5	ASGLQLSTDTQY
TRBJ1-3	TRBV9	ASSFRGTGNTIY
TRBJ2-3	TRBV19	ASSIEAAGPDTQY
TRBJ2-4	TRBV7-9	ASSLYEVGDIQY
TRBJ2-1	TRBV10-3	AISESTSGRHEQF
TRBJ2-3	TRBV7-9	ASSLDRGSWGDTQY
TRBJ1-2	TRBV30	AWSPQGGSYT
TRBJ2-5	TRBV7-8	ASSLGLAGGAQY
TRBJ2-7	TRBV29-1	SVGGAAYEQY
TRBJ2-7	TRBV5-1	ASSLIAGAGEQY
TRBJ2-2	TRBV5-4	ASSSDISGRFNTGELF
TRBJ2-1	TRBV11-3	ASSFGLAGGNEQF
TRBJ1-1	TRBV7-9	ASSVDRNTEAF
TRBJ2-7	TRBV4-2	ASSQGRADYEQY
TRBJ2-1	TRBV30	AWSVRGTSSYNEQF
TRBJ2-7	TRBV27	ASTLGTGAYEQY
TRBJ2-7	TRBV30	AWGRLGPYEQY
TRBJ2-2	TRBV19	ASSPLDREGTGELF
TRBJ1-1	TRBV30	AWSGGAATEAF
TRBJ2-2	TRBV30	AWSVYTGYTGELF